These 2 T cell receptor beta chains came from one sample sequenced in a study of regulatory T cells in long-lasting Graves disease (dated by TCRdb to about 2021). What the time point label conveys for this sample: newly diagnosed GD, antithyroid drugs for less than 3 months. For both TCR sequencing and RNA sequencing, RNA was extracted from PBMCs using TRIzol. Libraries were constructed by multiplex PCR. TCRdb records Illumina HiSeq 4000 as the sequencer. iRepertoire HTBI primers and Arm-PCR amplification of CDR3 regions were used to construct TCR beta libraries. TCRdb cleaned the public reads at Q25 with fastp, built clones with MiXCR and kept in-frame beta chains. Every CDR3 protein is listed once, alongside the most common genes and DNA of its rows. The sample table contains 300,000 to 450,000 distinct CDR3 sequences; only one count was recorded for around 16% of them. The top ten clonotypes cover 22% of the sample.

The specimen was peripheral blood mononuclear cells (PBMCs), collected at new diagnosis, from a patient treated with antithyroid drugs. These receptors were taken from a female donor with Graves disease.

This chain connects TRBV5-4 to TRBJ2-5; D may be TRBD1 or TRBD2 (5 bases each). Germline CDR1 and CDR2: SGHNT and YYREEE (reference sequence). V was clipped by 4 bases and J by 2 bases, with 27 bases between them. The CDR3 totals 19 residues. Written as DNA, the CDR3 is TGTGCCAGCAGCCTGGGGGAAGGCAGACTAAGACAGTTACAAGAGACCCAGTACTTC. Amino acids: CASSLGEGRLRQLQETQYF.

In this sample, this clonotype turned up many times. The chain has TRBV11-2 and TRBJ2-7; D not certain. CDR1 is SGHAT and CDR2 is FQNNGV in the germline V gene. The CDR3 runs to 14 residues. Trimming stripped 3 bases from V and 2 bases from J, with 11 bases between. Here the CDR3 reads CASSLNPGAYEQYF. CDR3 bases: TGTGCCAGCAGCTTGAATCCAGGAGCCTACGAGCAGTACTTC.